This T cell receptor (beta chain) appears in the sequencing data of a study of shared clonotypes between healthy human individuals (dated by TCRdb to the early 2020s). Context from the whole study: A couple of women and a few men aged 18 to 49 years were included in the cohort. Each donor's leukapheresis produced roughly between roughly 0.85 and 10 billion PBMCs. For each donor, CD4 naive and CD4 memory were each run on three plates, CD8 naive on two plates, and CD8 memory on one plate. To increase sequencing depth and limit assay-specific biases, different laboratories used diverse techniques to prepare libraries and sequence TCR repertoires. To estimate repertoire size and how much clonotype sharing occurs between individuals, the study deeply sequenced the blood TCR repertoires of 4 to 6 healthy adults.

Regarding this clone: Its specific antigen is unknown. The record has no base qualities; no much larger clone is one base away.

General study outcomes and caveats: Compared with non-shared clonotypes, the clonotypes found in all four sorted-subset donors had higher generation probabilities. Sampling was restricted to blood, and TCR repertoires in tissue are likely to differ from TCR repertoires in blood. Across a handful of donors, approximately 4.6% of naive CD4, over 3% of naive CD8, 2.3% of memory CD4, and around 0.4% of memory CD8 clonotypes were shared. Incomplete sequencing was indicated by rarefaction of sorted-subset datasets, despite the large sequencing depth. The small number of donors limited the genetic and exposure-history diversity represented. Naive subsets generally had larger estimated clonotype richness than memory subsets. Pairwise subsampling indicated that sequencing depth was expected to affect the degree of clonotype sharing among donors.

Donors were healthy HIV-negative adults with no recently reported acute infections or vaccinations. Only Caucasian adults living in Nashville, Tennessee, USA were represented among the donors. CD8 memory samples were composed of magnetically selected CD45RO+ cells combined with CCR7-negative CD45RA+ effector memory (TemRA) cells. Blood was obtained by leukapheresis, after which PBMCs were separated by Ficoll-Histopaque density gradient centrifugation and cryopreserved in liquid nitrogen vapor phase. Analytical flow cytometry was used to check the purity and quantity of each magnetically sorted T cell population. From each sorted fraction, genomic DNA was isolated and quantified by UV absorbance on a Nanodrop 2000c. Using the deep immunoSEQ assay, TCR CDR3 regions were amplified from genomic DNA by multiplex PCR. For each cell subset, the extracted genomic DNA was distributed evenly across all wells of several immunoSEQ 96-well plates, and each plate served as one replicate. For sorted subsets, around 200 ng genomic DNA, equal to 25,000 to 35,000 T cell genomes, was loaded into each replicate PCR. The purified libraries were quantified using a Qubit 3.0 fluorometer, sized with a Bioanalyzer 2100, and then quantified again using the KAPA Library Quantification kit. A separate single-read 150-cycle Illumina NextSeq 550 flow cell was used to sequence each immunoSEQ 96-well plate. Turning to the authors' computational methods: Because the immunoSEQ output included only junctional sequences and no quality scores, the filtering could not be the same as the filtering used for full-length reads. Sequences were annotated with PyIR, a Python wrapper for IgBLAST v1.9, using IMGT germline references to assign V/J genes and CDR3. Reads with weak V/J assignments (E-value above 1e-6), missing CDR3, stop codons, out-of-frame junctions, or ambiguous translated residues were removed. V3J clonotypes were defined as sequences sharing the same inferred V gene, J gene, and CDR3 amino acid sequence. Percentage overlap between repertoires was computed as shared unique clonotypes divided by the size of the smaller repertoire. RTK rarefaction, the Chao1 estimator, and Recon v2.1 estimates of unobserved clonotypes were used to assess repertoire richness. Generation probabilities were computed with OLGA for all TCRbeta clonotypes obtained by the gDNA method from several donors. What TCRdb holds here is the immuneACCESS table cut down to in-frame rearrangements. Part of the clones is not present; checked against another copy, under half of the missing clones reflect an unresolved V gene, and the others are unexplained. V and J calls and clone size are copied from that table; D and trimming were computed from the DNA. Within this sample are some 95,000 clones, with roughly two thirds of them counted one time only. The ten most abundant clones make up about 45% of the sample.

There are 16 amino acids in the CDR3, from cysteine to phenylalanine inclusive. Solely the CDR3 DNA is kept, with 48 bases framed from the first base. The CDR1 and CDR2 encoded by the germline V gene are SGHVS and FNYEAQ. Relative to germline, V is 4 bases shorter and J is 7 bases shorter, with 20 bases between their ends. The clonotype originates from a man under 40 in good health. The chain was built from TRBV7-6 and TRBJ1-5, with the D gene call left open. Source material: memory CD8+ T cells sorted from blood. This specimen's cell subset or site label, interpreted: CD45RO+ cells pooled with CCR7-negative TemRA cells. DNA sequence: TGTGCCAGCAGCTCCGCCGTAGGCAATACTTTACAGCCCCAGCATTTT. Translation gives CASSSAVGNTLQPQHF.